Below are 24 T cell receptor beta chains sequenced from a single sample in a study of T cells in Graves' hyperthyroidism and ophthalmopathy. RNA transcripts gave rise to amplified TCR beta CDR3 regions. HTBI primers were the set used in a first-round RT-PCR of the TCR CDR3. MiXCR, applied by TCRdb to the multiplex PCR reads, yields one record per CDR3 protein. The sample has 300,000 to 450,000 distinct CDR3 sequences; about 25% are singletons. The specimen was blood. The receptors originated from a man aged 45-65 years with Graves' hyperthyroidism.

Here the CDR3 reads CASSFPGNNQPQHF. The CDR3, as DNA: TGTGCCAGCAGTTTCCCAGGTAACAATCAGCCCCAGCATTTT. The gene calls are TRBV12-3 or TRBV12-4 and TRBJ1-5; no firm D call. The CDR3 has 14 amino acids. V was cut by 3 bases and J by 3 bases, with 9 bases left in between.

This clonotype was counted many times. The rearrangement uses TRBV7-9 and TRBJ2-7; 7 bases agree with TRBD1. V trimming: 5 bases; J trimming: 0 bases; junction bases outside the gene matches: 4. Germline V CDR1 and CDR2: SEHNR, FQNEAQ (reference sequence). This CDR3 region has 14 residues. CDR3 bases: TGTGCCAGCAGCCTAGACAGGGACTCCTACGAGCAGTACTTC. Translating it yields CASSLDRDSYEQYF. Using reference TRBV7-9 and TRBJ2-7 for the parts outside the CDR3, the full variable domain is DTGVSQNPRHKITKRGQNVTFRCDPISEHNRLYWYRQTLGQGPEFLTYFQNEAQLEKSRLLSDRFSAERPKGSFSTLEIQRTEQGDSAMYLCASSLDRDSYEQYFGPGTRLTVT.

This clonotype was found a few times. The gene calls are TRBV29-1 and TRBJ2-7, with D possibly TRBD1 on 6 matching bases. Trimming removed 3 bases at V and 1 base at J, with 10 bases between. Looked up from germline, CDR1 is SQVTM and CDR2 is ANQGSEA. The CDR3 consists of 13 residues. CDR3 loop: CSVETGASYEQYF. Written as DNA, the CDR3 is TGCAGCGTTGAGACAGGCGCGTCCTACGAGCAGTACTTC.

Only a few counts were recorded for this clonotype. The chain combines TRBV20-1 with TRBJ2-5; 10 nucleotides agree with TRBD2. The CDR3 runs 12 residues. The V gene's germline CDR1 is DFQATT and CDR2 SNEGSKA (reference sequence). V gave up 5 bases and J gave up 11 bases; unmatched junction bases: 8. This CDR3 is CSAPGLAFTQYF. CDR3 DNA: TGCAGTGCTCCGGGACTAGCGTTTACTCAGTACTTC.

CDR3 region: CASSLEDGHYGYTF. The DNA for the CDR3 is TGCGCCAGCAGCTTGGAAGACGGACACTATGGCTACACCTTC. The gene calls are TRBV5-1 and TRBJ1-2; no definite D call. The CDR3 spans 14 residues. In germline, CDR1 is SGHRS, CDR2 YFSETQ. V lost 0 bases, J lost 3 bases, and 9 bases lay in between.

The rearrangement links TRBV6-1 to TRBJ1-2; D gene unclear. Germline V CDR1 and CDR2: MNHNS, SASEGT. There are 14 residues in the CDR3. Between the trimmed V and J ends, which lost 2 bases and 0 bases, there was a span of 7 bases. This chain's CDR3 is CASSELLANYGYTF. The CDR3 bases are TGTGCCAGCAGTGAACTCTTGGCTAACTATGGCTACACCTTC.

CDR3 sequence reads: CASGLDSGLVLETQYF. In nucleotides, the CDR3 is TGTGCTAGTGGTTTGGACTCGGGGCTAGTCCTCGAGACCCAGTACTTC. This chain links TRBV12-5 with TRBJ2-5, with D tentatively TRBD1 or TRBD2 (5 bases each). CDR1 is LGHNT and CDR2 is FRNRAP in the germline V gene. The CDR3 totals 16 residues. V lost 1 base and J 5 bases, leaving 17 bases between the germline ends.

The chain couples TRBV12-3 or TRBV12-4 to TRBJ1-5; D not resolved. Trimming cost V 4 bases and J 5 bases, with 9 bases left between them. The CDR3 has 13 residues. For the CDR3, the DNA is TGTGCCAGCAGTTCGGCACCCGATCAGCCCCAGCATTTT. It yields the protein CASSSAPDQPQHF.

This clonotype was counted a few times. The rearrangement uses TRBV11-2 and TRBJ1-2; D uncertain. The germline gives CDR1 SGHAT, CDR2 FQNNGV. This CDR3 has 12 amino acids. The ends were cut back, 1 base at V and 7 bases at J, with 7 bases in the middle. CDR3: CASSLGIRGYTF. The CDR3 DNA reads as TGTGCCAGCAGCTTAGGAATTCGTGGCTACACCTTC.

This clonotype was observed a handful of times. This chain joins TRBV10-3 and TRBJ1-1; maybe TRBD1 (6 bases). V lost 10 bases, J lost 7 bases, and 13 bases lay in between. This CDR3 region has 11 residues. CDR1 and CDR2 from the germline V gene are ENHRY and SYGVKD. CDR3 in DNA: TGTGCCACCCGAGGACAGCTTGAAGCTTTCTTT. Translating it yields CATRGQLEAFF.

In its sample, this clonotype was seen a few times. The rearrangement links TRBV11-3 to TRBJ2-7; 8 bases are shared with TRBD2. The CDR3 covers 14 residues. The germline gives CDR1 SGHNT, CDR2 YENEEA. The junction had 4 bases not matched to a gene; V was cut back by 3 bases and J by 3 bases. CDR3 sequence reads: CASSLGTSIYEQYF. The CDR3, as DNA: TGTGCCAGCAGCTTGGGGACTAGTATCTACGAGCAGTACTTC. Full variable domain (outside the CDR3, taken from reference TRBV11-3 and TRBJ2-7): EAGVVQSPRYKIIEKKQPVAFWCNPISGHNTLYWYLQNLGQGPELLIRYENEEAVDDSQLPKDRFSAERLKGVDSTLKIQPAELGDSAVYLCASSLGTSIYEQYFGPGTRLTVT.

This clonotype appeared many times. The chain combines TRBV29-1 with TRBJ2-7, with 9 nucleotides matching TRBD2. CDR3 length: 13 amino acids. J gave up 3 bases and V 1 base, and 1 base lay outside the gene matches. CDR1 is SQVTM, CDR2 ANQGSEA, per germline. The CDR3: CSVEVLAGYEQYF. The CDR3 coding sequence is TGCAGCGTTGAAGTACTAGCGGGCTACGAGCAGTACTTC.

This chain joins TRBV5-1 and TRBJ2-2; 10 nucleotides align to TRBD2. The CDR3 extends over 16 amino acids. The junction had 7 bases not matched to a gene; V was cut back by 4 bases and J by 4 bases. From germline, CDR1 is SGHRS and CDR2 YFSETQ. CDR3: CASSELAGKSTGELFF. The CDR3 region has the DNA TGCGCCAGCAGCGAACTAGCGGGAAAATCCACCGGGGAGCTGTTTTTT. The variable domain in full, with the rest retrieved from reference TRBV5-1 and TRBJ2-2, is KAGVTQTPRYLIKTRGQQVTLSCSPISGHRSVSWYQQTPGQGLQFLFEYFSETQRNKGNFPGRFSGRQFSNSRSEMNVSTLELGDSALYLCASSELAGKSTGELFFGEGSRLTVL.

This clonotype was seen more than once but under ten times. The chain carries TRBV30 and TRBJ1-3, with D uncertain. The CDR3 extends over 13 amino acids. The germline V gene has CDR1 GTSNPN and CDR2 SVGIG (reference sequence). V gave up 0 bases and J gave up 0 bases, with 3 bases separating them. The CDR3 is CAWSVISGNTIYF. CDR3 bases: TGTGCCTGGAGTGTGATCTCTGGAAACACCATATATTTT. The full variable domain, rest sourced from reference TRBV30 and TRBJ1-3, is SQTIHQWPATLVQPVGSPLSLECTVEGTSNPNLYWYRQAAGRGLQLLFYSVGIGQISSEVPQNLSASRPQDRQFILSSKKLLLSDSGFYLCAWSVISGNTIYFGEGSWLTVV.

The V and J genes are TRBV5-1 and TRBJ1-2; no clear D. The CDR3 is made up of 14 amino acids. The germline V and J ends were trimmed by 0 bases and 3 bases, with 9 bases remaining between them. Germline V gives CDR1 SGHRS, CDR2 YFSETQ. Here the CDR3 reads CASSLVRRDYGYTF. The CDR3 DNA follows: TGCGCCAGCAGCTTGGTTAGGAGAGACTATGGCTACACCTTC.

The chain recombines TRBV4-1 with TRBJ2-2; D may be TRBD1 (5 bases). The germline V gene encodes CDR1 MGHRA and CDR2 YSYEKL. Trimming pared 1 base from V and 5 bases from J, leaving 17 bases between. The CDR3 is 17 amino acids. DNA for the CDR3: TGCGCCAGCAGCCAAGTGGACATGGGATTTGGAACCGGGGAGCTGTTTTTT. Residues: CASSQVDMGFGTGELFF.

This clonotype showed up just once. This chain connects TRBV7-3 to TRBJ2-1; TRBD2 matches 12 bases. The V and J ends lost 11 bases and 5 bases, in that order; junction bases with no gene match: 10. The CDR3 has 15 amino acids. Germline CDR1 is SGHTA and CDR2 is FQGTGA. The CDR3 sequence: CACLGLAGFNNEQFF. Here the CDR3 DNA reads TGTGCCTGCCTCGGACTAGCGGGATTCAACAATGAGCAGTTCTTC.

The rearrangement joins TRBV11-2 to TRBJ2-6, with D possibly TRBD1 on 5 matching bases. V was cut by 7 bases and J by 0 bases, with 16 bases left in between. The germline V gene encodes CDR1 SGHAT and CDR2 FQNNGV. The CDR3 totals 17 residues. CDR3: CASINIGAPSGANVLTF. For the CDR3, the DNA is TGTGCCAGCATAAATATAGGGGCCCCCTCTGGGGCCAACGTCCTGACTTTC.

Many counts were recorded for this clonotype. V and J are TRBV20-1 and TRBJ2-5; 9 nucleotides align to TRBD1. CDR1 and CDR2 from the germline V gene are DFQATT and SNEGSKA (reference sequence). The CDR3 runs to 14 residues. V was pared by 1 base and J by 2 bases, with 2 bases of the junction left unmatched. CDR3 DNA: TGCAGTGCTAGAGGCGACAGGGGGCAAGAGACCCAGTACTTC. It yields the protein CSARGDRGQETQYF.

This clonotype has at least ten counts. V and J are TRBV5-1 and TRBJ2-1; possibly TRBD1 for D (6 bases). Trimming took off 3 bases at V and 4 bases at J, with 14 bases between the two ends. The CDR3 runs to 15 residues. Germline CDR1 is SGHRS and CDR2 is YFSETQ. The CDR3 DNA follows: TGCGCCAGCAGCTCCGTCGGACAGTCATACAATGAGCAGTTCTTC. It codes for CASSSVGQSYNEQFF.

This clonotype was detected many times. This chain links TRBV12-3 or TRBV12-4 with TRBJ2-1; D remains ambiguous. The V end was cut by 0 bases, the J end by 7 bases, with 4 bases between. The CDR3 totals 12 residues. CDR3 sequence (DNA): TGTGCCAGCAGTTTAGCGGGTAATGAGCAGTTCTTC. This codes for CASSLAGNEQFF.

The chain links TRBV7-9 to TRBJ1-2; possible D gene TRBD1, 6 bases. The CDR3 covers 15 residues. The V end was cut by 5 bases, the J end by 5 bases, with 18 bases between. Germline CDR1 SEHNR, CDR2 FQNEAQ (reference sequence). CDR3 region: CASSPEAGARYGYTF. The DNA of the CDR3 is TGTGCCAGCAGCCCCGAGGCGGGGGCGCGTTATGGCTACACCTTC.

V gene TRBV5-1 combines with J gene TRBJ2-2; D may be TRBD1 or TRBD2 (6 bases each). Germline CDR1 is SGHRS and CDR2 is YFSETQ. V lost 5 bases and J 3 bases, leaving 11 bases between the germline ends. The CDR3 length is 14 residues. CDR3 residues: CASRGGLYTGELFF. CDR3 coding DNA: TGCGCCAGCAGGGGGGGCCTATACACCGGGGAGCTGTTTTTT.

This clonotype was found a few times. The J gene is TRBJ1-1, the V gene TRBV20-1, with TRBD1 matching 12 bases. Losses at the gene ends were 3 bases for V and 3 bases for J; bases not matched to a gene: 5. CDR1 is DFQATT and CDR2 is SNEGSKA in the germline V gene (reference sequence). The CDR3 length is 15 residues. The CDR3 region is CSASGTGGRDTEAFF. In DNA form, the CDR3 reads TGCAGTGCTAGTGGGACAGGGGGCAGGGACACTGAAGCTTTCTTT.